This T cell receptor (beta chain) was sequenced for a study of spatial heterogeneity in lung cancer. Study conclusions and caveats: Higher tumor mutation counts went along with higher counts of expanded intratumoral alpha and beta TCRs.

Trimming left V 0 bases short and J 3 bases short, with 3 bases between. The CDR3 runs 13 residues. Per germline, CDR1 DFQATT and CDR2 SNEGSKA (reference sequence). Ten or more counts support this clonotype. Its antigen is as yet unknown. Described time point: sample taken at primary tumor resection. TCRdb reanalysed the 5' RACE reads using MiXCR and keeps one entry per CDR3 protein. Of more than 20,000 distinct CDR3 sequences listed, approximately 2.5% are singletons. Here the sequenced sample was lung tumor tissue, taken at surgery. This chain joins TRBV20-1 and TRBJ2-6; D is unclear. The receptor comes from a male donor with early-stage non-small cell lung cancer. The CDR3: CSARDSGANVLTF. The CDR3 DNA sequence: TGCAGTGCTAGAGATAGTGGGGCCAACGTCCTGACTTTC.